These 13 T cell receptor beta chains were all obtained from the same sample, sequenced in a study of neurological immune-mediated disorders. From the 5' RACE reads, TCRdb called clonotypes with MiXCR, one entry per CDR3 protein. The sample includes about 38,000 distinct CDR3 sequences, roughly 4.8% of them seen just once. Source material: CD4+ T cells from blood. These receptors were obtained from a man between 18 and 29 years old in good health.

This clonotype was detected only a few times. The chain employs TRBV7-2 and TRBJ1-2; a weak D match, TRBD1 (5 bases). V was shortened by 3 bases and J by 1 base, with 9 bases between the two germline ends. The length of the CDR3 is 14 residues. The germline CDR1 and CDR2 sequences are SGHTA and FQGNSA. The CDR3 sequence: CASSFDSFNYGYTF. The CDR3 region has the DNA TGTGCCAGCAGCTTTGACAGTTTTAACTATGGCTACACCTTC.

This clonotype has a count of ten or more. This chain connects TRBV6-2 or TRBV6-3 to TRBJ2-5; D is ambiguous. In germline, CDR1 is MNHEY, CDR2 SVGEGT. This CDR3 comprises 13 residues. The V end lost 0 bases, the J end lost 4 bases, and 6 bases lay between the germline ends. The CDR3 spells CASSYSRGETQYF. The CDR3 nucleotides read TGTGCCAGCAGTTACTCCCGAGGAGAGACCCAGTACTTC.

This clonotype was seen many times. The CDR3 DNA follows: TGTGCCAGCAGCTTATTTCTAAGGGCAGGTCAGCCCCAGCATTTT. It yields the protein CASSLFLRAGQPQHF. This rearrangement joins TRBV7-2 to TRBJ1-5; D not certain. The CDR3 length is 15 residues. Trimming shortened V by 2 bases and J by 6 bases, and 14 bases separated the two germline ends. Germline CDR1 reads SGHTA; CDR2 reads FQGNSA.

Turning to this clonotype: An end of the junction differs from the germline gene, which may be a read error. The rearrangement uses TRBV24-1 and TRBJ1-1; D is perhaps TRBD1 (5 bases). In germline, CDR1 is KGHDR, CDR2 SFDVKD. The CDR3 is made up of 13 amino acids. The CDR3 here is CATSGRVQTEDFF. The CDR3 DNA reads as TGTGCCACCAGTGGCAGGGTACAGACTGAAGATTTCTTT.

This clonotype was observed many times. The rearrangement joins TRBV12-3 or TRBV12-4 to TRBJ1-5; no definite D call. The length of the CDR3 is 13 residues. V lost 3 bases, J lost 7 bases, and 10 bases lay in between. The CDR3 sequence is CASSLKRGQPQHF. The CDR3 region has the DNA TGTGCCAGCAGTTTGAAGCGGGGACAGCCCCAGCATTTT.

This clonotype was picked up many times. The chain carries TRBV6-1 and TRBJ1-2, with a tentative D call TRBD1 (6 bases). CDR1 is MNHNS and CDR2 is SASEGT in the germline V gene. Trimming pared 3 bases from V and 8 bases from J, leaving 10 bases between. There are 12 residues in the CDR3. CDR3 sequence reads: CASSDIGGGYTF. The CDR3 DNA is TGTGCCAGCAGTGACATCGGGGGCGGCTACACCTTC.

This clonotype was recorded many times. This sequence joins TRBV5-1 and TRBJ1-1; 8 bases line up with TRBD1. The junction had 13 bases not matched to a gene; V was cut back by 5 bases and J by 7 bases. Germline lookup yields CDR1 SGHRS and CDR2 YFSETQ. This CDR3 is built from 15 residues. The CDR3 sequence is CASRRPGGQGYEAFF. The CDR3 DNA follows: TGCGCCAGCAGACGGCCAGGCGGACAGGGTTATGAAGCTTTCTTT.

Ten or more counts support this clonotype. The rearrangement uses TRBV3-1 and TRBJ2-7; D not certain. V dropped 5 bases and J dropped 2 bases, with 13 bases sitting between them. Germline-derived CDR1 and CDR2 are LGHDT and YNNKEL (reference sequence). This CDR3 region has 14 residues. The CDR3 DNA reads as TGTGCCAGCAGCAGAACGATTCCCGCCTACGAGCAGTACTTC. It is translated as CASSRTIPAYEQYF.

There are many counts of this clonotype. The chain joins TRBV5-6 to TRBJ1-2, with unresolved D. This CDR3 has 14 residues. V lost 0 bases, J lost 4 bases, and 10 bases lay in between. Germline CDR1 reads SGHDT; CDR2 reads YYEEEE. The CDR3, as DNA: TGTGCCAGCAGCTTGGAGTGGGTCTCCTATGGCTACACCTTC. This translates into CASSLEWVSYGYTF.

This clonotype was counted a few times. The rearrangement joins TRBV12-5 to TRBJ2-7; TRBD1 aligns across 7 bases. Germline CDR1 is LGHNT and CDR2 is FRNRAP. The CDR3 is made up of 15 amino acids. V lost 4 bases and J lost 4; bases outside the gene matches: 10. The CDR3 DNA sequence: TGTGCTAGTGGTTCGCCGGAGACAGGGATATACGAGCAGTACTTC. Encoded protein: CASGSPETGIYEQYF. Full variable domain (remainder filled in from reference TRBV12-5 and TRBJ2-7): DARVTQTPRHKVTEMGQEVTMRCQPILGHNTVFWYRQTMMQGLELLAYFRNRAPLDDSGMPKDRFSAEMPDATLATLKIQPSEPRDSAVYFCASGSPETGIYEQYFGPGTRLTVT.

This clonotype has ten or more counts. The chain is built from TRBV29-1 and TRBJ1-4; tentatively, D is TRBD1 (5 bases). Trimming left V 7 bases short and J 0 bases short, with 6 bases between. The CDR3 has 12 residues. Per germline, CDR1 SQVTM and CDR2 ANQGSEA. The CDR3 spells CSGTTTNEKLFF. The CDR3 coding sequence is TGCAGCGGGACAACAACTAATGAAAAACTGTTTTTT.

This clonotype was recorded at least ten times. CDR3 sequence reads: CASSSDIPTEAFF. In DNA form, the CDR3 reads TGTGCCAGTAGTAGCGACATCCCCACTGAAGCTTTCTTT. The genes are TRBV19 and TRBJ1-1, with D uncertain. From germline, CDR1 is LNHDA and CDR2 SQIVND (reference sequence). CDR3 length: 13 amino acids. V lost 4 bases to trimming and J lost 4 bases, with 10 bases between them.

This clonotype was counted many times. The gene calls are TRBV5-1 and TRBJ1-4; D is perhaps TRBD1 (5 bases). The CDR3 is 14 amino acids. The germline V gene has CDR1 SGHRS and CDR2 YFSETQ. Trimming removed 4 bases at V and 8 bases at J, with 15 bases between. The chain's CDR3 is CASSLDPRGEKLFF. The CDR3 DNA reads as TGCGCCAGCAGCCTGGACCCGAGGGGCGAAAAACTGTTTTTT.